Reported below is one TCR beta chain. Its antigen is still unknown. The PCR made use of 60 Vbeta and 13 Jbeta primers. Only in-frame clones appear in the TCRdb table, and some are missing; sequencing was by immunoSEQ multiplex PCR. Of 150,000 or so clones in the sample, 65% to 80% were seen once. The sample is drawn from a study of cytomegalovirus exposure and HLA in healthy donors. Broader study findings: Compared with the roughly 700-donor mean, an Asian-associated ancestry cluster reportedly had fewer N-insertions, according to a later analysis. 87-base-pair reads could not separate some V segments, including TRBV6-2 and TRBV6-3.

The CDR3 is 16 residues long. The trim removed 1 base at V and 2 bases at J, leaving 8 bases unmatched. In germline, CDR1 is SGHTA, CDR2 FQGNSA. Sequencing was done on a sample of PBMCs. This clonotype originated in a man aged 35 to 55 in good health and CMV-seropositive. The rearrangement joins TRBV7-2 to TRBJ2-7; 7 bases fit TRBD2. The CDR3 nucleotides read TGTGCCAGCAGCTTAGGGGCTAGCGGACTAGCCTACGAGCAGTACTTC. Translated: CASSLGASGLAYEQYF.